Below are 28 T cell receptor beta chains sequenced from a single sample in a study of blood T cell repertoires in COVID-19 (dated by TCRdb to 2020 to 2022). Library prep was done by the immunoSEQ multiplex PCR assay. The immuneACCESS repertoire file appears here via TCRdb, limited to in-frame rearrangements. These files lack a portion of the clones; in checked studies, under half of the deficit traces to unresolved V genes, and the cause of the others is not known. Present in this sample are a few hundred thousand clones, 85% of which were seen just once. The top ten clonotypes cover 4.5% to 6% of the sample. Sequencing was carried out using peripheral blood. These receptors were obtained from a man over 45 with active or convalescent COVID-19.

The rearrangement uses TRBV10-3 and TRBJ1-6, with 10 positions matching TRBD1. J was trimmed by 5 bases and V by 2 bases; bases with no gene match: 9. CDR3 length: 18 residues. Germline CDR1 is ENHRY and CDR2 is SYGVKD. CDR3 region: CAISEIRGQGTNNSPLHF. The CDR3 DNA follows: TGTGCCATCAGTGAGATAAGGGGACAGGGGACGAATAATTCACCCCTCCACTTT.

This clone was recorded once. The V call is TRBV7-2, the J call TRBJ2-7, with 8 positions matching TRBD2. The V and J ends lost 5 bases and 3 bases, in that order; junction bases with no gene match: 9. The CDR3 totals 15 residues. From germline, CDR1 is SGHTA and CDR2 FQGNSA. DNA for the CDR3: TGTGCCAGCAGCCCCTCGCGGGAGGCCCACTACGAGCAGTACTTC. Protein sequence: CASSPSREAHYEQYF.

This chain joins TRBV4-2 and TRBJ2-3, with TRBD2 matching over 12 bases. Trimming cost V 0 bases and J 4 bases; bases outside gene matches: 5. The CDR3 is made up of 17 amino acids. Per the germline V gene, CDR1 is LGHNA and CDR2 is YNFKEQ. The CDR3 sequence: CASSQESRLAGADTQYF. For the CDR3, the DNA is TGTGCCAGCAGCCAAGAATCCCGACTAGCGGGAGCAGATACGCAGTATTTT.

V and J are TRBV30 and TRBJ1-4; D is uncertain. CDR1 GTSNPN and CDR2 SVGIG come from the germline V gene (reference sequence). The CDR3 has 12 amino acids. V was shortened by 2 bases and J by 8 bases, with 9 bases between the two germline ends. For the CDR3, the DNA is TGTGCCTGGAGTCCCGGTCGGGAAAAACTGTTTTTT. Translated: CAWSPGREKLFF.

In its sample, this clone was seen a few times. This chain links TRBV28 with TRBJ1-5; 10 positions agree with TRBD1. The CDR3 covers 12 residues. V gave up 8 bases and J gave up 7 bases; unmatched junction bases: 2. CDR1 and CDR2 from the germline V gene are MDHEN and SYDVKM. The CDR3 here is CASGTGAQPQHF. CDR3 sequence (DNA): TGTGCCAGCGGGACAGGGGCGCAGCCCCAGCATTTT.

This chain joins TRBV6-5 and TRBJ2-2; 8 bases agree with TRBD2. J gave up 5 bases and V 6 bases, and 2 bases lay outside the gene matches. This CDR3 comprises 13 residues. CDR1 and CDR2 from the germline V gene are MNHEY and SVGAGI. CDR3 sequence reads: CASRPSGTGELFF. In DNA, the CDR3 is TGTGCCAGCAGGCCTAGCGGGACCGGGGAGCTGTTTTTT.

The chain couples TRBV6-1 to TRBJ1-2; TRBD1 agrees at 10 bases. V trimming: 2 bases; J trimming: 3 bases; junction bases outside the gene matches: 6. Germline-derived CDR1 and CDR2 are MNHNS and SASEGT. This CDR3 is 16 amino acids long. The CDR3 reads CASSESGTGADYGYTF. In DNA form, the CDR3 reads TGTGCCAGCAGTGAATCCGGGACAGGGGCCGACTATGGCTACACCTTC.

This clone was observed a handful of times. The chain combines TRBV4-1 with TRBJ2-1; D is perhaps TRBD2 (6 bases). Trimming cost V 4 bases and J 9 bases, with 31 bases left between them. Germline-derived CDR1 and CDR2 are MGHRA and YSYEKL. This CDR3 is built from 19 residues. The CDR3, as DNA: TGCGCCAGCAGCCGGAGTCCCATAACTAGGGGCGGGAAAGCTGGTGAGCAGTTCTTC. Its protein is CASSRSPITRGGKAGEQFF.

With respect to this clone: Other nucleotide sequences in the sample specify the same CDR3. V gene TRBV10-3 combines with J gene TRBJ1-3, with no clear D. The CDR3 is 15 amino acids. V was shortened by 6 bases and J by 0 bases, with 12 bases between the two germline ends. In germline, CDR1 is ENHRY, CDR2 SYGVKD. Here the CDR3 DNA reads TGTGCCATCAGACCCGACACCAGCTCTGGAAACACCATATATTTT. Translation gives CAIRPDTSSGNTIYF.

The chain has TRBV7-8 and TRBJ2-1, with 11 bases fitting TRBD2. Germline loops: CDR1 SGHVS, CDR2 FQNEAQ. J gave up 7 bases and V 3 bases, and 8 bases lay outside the gene matches. The CDR3 loop spans 16 amino acids. The CDR3 coding sequence is TGTGCCAGCAGCTTTATAGCGGGAGGGCCGTTGAATGAGCAGTTCTTC. Its protein product is CASSFIAGGPLNEQFF.

J is TRBJ1-5 and V is TRBV3-1 (or the pseudogene TRBV3-2); no clear D. The V end lost 1 base, the J end lost 0 bases, and 4 bases lay between the germline ends. Germline assignment: CDR1 LGHDT and CDR2 YNNKEL (reference sequence). The CDR3 runs to 14 residues. For the CDR3, the DNA is TGTGCCAGCAGCCAAGGTCATAGCAATCAGCCCCAGCATTTT. Protein: CASSQGHSNQPQHF.

The rearrangement joins TRBV5-4 to TRBJ2-5, with TRBD2 matching over 13 bases. The DNA matches TRBJ2-7 better at its end, which makes the J call doubtful. The CDR3 consists of 16 residues. Germline CDR1 reads SGHNT; CDR2 reads YYREEE (reference sequence). This CDR3 is CASSLPRTSGRDEQYF. In nucleotides, the CDR3 is TGTGCCAGCAGCTTGCCACGGACTAGCGGGAGAGACGAGCAGTACTTC.

The rearrangement uses TRBV5-6 and TRBJ1-2, with 10 bases that match TRBD1. After removal of 5 bases from V and 0 bases from J, the junction contained 7 bases not matched to a gene. CDR3 size: 16 residues. Germline lookup yields CDR1 SGHDT and CDR2 YYEEEE. Here the CDR3 DNA reads TGTGCCAGCAGTTTTCGGGACAGGGGCGCTAACTATGGCTACACCTTC. Encoded protein: CASSFRDRGANYGYTF.

J is TRBJ2-7 and V is TRBV10-3, with a tentative D call TRBD2 (6 bases). CDR3 length: 15 residues. Deletions cut 9 bases from V and 2 bases from J, with 20 bases between. Germline V gene sequence: CDR1 ENHRY, CDR2 SYGVKD. The chain's CDR3 is CAIKTGSGGAYEQYF. CDR3 nucleotides: TGTGCCATAAAAACGGGGAGCGGAGGGGCCTACGAGCAGTACTTC.

The V gene is TRBV6-2 or TRBV6-3, the J gene TRBJ2-1; 11 bases map to TRBD2. Trimming cost V 0 bases and J 6 bases; bases outside gene matches: 10. The CDR3 has 18 residues. Per the germline V gene, CDR1 is MNHEY and CDR2 is SVGEGT. The CDR3 protein is CASSYSVAGGPGSNEQFF. CDR3 nucleotide sequence: TGTGCCAGCAGTTACTCGGTAGCGGGAGGGCCTGGATCCAATGAGCAGTTCTTC.

The chain has TRBV5-6 and TRBJ2-2, with a tentative D call TRBD2 (5 bases). V lost 0 bases and J 14 bases, leaving 14 bases between the germline ends. The CDR3 is 13 amino acids. Germline V gene data show CDR1 as SGHDT and CDR2 as YYEEEE. The CDR3 region has the DNA TGTGCCAGCAGCTTGGCCTCTAGCAGGAACCTGTTTTTT. It translates to CASSLASSRNLFF.

The chain links TRBV7-2 to TRBJ1-6; 7 bases map to TRBD1. Trimming removed 1 base from V and 6 bases from J; junction bases left unmatched: 3. This CDR3 region has 15 residues. Germline lookup yields CDR1 SGHTA and CDR2 FQGNSA. As DNA, the CDR3 is TGTGCCAGCAGCTTAGGACAGGGTGTTAATTCACCCCTCCACTTT. The encoded protein is CASSLGQGVNSPLHF. The variable domain in full, completed from reference TRBV7-2 and TRBJ1-6, reads GAGVSQSPSNKVTEKGKDVELRCDPISGHTALYWYRQSLGQGLEFLIYFQGNSAPDKSGLPSDRFSAERTGGSVSTLTIQRTQQEDSAVYLCASSLGQGVNSPLHFGNGTRLTVT.

V is TRBV6-5 and J is TRBJ1-1; 7 bases line up with TRBD1. CDR1 MNHEY and CDR2 SVGAGI come from the germline V gene. The CDR3 has 14 residues. The V segment lost 5 bases and the J segment 1 base; nucleotides outside the gene matches: 4. This CDR3 reads CASSLGGSNTEAFF. CDR3 nucleotides: TGTGCCAGCAGTCTAGGGGGCTCGAACACTGAAGCTTTCTTT.

The table lists this clone with a count of one. V gene TRBV5-6 combines with J gene TRBJ1-5, with TRBD1 identical over 7 bases. This CDR3 has 15 residues. J gave up 0 bases and V 4 bases, and 4 bases lay outside the gene matches. Per the germline V gene, CDR1 is SGHDT and CDR2 is YYEEEE. This chain's CDR3 is CASSETGNSNQPQHF. CDR3 nucleotides: TGTGCCAGCAGCGAGACAGGGAATAGCAATCAGCCCCAGCATTTT.

The chain links TRBV3-1 (or the pseudogene TRBV3-2) to TRBJ1-5; TRBD1 is a possible D gene (5 bases). The ends were cut back, 4 bases at V and 7 bases at J, with 20 bases in the middle. The CDR3 has 16 amino acids. Germline CDR1 reads LGHDT; CDR2 reads YNNKEL (reference sequence). Here the CDR3 reads CASSRGGEILRQPQHF. CDR3 DNA: TGTGCCAGCAGCCGGGGGGGGGAAATCTTAAGGCAGCCCCAGCATTTT.

The rearrangement links TRBV9 to TRBJ2-7, with 8 nucleotides matching TRBD1. Germline V CDR1 and CDR2: SGDLS, YYNGEE. V was clipped by 0 bases and J by 1 base; unmatched bases: 3. This CDR3 spans 15 amino acids. This CDR3 reads CASSVGRTGSYEQYF. The CDR3 DNA is TGTGCCAGCAGCGTAGGTAGGACAGGGTCCTACGAGCAGTACTTC.

This chain connects TRBV9 to TRBJ2-7; 11 positions match TRBD2. V lost 0 bases to trimming and J lost 5 bases; unmatched junction nucleotides: 7. Germline V CDR1 and CDR2: SGDLS, YYNGEE. The CDR3 totals 16 residues. CDR3 nucleotides: TGTGCCAGCAGCGTAGGTTCTTCTAGCGGGAGGAACGAGCAGTACTTC. It codes for CASSVGSSSGRNEQYF.

The CDR3, as DNA: TGTGCCAGCAGCCCGGGACTTAACTATGGCTACACCTTC. Protein product: CASSPGLNYGYTF. The rearrangement uses TRBV5-5 and TRBJ1-2; possible D gene TRBD1, 5 bases. Germline CDR1 is SGHKS and CDR2 is YYEKEE (reference sequence). V lost 4 bases and J 1 base, leaving 8 bases between the germline ends. This CDR3 has 13 residues.

The chain joins TRBV4-2 to TRBJ1-2; D may be TRBD1 (6 bases). Trimming left V 3 bases short and J 1 base short, with 12 bases between. The CDR3 runs 15 residues. Germline loops: CDR1 LGHNA, CDR2 YNFKEQ. The CDR3 DNA reads as TGTGCCAGCAGCCAGCGCAAGGACAGTAACTATGGCTACACCTTC. This gives the protein CASSQRKDSNYGYTF.

The J gene is TRBJ2-1, the V gene TRBV6-2 or TRBV6-3, with TRBD1 identical over 7 bases. This CDR3 is 15 amino acids long. From germline, CDR1 is MNHEY and CDR2 SVGEGT. V gave up 5 bases and J gave up 2 bases; unmatched junction bases: 6. The CDR3 DNA sequence: TGTGCCAGCAGTCATCCGGGACAGACCTACAATGAGCAGTTCTTC. As protein: CASSHPGQTYNEQFF.

This rearrangement joins TRBV18 to TRBJ1-1; 7 bases agree with TRBD1. The CDR3 sequence is 15 residues long. J was trimmed by 0 bases and V by 4 bases; bases with no gene match: 5. CDR1 is KGHSH, CDR2 LQKENI, per germline. CDR3 protein: CASSRQGGMNTEAFF. In nucleotides, the CDR3 is TGTGCCAGCTCACGACAGGGTGGAATGAACACTGAAGCTTTCTTT.

The count of this clone is one. This chain joins TRBV28 and TRBJ2-1; 9 bases agree with TRBD2. This CDR3 comprises 17 residues. V lost 6 bases and J lost 3; bases outside the gene matches: 12. Germline V gene sequence: CDR1 MDHEN, CDR2 SYDVKM. The chain's CDR3 is CASSPTWGSGGYNEQFF. For the CDR3, the DNA is TGTGCCAGCAGCCCCACGTGGGGTAGCGGGGGCTACAATGAGCAGTTCTTC. Based on the CDR3 plus reference TRBV28 and TRBJ2-1, the full variable domain is DVKVTQSSRYLVKRTGEKVFLECVQDMDHENMFWYRQDPGLGLRLIYFSYDVKMKEKGDIPEGYSVSREKKERFSLILESASTNQTSMYLCASSPTWGSGGYNEQFFGPGTRLTVL.

This clone was detected a few times. The chain is built from TRBV4-2 and TRBJ2-1, with D maybe TRBD2 (5 bases). Germline assignment: CDR1 LGHNA and CDR2 YNFKEQ. The CDR3 length is 16 residues. V lost 1 base and J 6 bases, leaving 16 bases between the germline ends. In nucleotides, the CDR3 is TGTGCCAGCAGCCAAGTCGTCTCCGGGGAAGGCAATGAGCAGTTCTTC. Its translation: CASSQVVSGEGNEQFF.